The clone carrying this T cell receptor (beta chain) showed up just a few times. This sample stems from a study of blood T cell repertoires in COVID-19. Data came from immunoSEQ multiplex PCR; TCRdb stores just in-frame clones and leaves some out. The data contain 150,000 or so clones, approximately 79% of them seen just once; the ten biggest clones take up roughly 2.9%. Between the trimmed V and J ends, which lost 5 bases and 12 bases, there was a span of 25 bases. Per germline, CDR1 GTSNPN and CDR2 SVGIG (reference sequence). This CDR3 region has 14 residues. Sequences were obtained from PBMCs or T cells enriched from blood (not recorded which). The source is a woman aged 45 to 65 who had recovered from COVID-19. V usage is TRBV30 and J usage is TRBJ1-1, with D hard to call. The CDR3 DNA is TGTGCCTGGGCCCTGGTGAGGGCCTCTAAGGGAACTTTCTTT. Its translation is CAWALVRASKGTFF.